This note documents a single TCR beta chain sequence. What it recognizes is unknown. This specimen belongs to a study of regulatory T cells in long-lasting Graves disease. On the study more broadly: Newly diagnosed Graves' patients took antithyroid drugs under 3 months.

Findings and limits, study-wide: A reduction in accuracy may have resulted from the small sample size.

V lost 5 bases and J 4 bases, leaving 11 bases between the germline ends. The CDR3 loop spans 13 amino acids. CDR1 SGHAT and CDR2 FQNNGV come from the germline V gene. Arm-PCR of CDR3 regions with iRepertoire HTBI primers generated TCR beta libraries. TCRdb passed the multiplex PCR reads through MiXCR, listing each CDR3 protein once. The sample gives about 310,000 distinct CDR3 sequences, 18% of which show up once; more than 30% is in the top ten. Time point defined: newly diagnosed GD, antithyroid drugs for less than 3 months. TCR sequences were obtained from RNA taken from PBMCs. The source of this sequence is a female donor with Graves disease. Sample: peripheral blood mononuclear cells (PBMCs), taken at new diagnosis, from a patient treated with antithyroid drugs. V and J are TRBV11-2 and TRBJ2-5; unclear D gene. CDR3 loop: CASSPPPGETQYF. The CDR3 region has the DNA TGTGCCAGCAGCCCACCGCCCGGAGAGACCCAGTACTTC.